This T cell receptor beta chain stems from a study of T cells in Graves' hyperthyroidism and ophthalmopathy. The investigators amplified TCR beta CDR3 regions from RNA transcripts. Initially, a first-round RT-PCR of the TCR CDR3 employed the HTBI primer set. TCRdb called the multiplex PCR reads again in MiXCR, with one record for every CDR3 protein. This sample carries 690,000 or so distinct CDR3 sequences, around 19% of them seen once, and the ten largest clones take approximately 15%. The ends lost 3 bases at V and 4 bases at J; junction bases unmatched: 4. The CDR3 consists of 14 residues. Germline V gene sequence: CDR1 SGHAT, CDR2 FQNNGV. Hyperthyroidism, newly diagnosed and lasting under 2 months, affected patients aged 18 to 65.

This chain joins TRBV11-2 and TRBJ1-2, with 8 bases aligning to TRBD1. Sequenced sample: blood. The clonotype comes from a woman in her fifties or sixties with Graves' hyperthyroidism that later progressed to Graves' ophthalmopathy. CDR3 bases: TGTGCCAGCAGCTTCACAGGGGGACGCTATGGCTACACCTTC. Its protein product is CASSFTGGRYGYTF.